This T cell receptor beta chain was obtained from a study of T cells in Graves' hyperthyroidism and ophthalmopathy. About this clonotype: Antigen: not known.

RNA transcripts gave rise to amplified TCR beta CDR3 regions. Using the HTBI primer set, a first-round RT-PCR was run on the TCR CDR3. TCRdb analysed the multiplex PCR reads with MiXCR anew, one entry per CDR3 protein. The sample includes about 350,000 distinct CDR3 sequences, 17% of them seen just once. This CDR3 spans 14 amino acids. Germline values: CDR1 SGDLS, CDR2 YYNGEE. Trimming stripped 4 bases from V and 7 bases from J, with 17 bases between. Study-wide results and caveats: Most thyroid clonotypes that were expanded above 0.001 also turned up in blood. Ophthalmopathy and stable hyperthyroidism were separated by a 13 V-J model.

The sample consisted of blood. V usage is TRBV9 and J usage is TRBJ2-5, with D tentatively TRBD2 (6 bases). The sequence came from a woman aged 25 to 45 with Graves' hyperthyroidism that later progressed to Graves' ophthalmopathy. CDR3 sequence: CASSPEGGDLTQYF. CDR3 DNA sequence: TGTGCCAGCAGCCCCGAGGGCGGGGATTTGACCCAGTACTTC. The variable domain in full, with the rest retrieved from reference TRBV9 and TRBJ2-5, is DSGVTQTPKHLITATGQRVTLRCSPRSGDLSVYWYQQSLDQGLQFLIQYYNGEERAKGNILERFSAQQFPDLHSELNLSSLELGDSALYFCASSPEGGDLTQYFGPGTRLLVL.